The subject of this entry is one T cell receptor beta chain. Sequenced by immunoSEQ multiplex PCR; TCRdb stores in-frame clones only, minus some. The repertoire holds approximately 2.4 million clones, almost 96% seen once, with approximately 0.13% in the top ten. The sample comes from a study of shared clonotypes between healthy human individuals. V lost 2 bases, J lost 0 bases, and 4 bases lay in between. Germline V gene sequence: CDR1 MNHNY, CDR2 SVGAGI (reference sequence). The CDR3 sequence is 13 residues long. This receptor was identified in a young man in good health. The chain employs TRBV6-6 and TRBJ1-1; no firm D call. Sequencing was performed on naive CD4+ T cells sorted from blood. The subset denotes: CD45RA+ positively selected. Here the CDR3 reads CASSYPMNTEAFF. CDR3 nucleotide sequence: TGTGCCAGCAGTTACCCGATGAACACTGAAGCTTTCTTT.